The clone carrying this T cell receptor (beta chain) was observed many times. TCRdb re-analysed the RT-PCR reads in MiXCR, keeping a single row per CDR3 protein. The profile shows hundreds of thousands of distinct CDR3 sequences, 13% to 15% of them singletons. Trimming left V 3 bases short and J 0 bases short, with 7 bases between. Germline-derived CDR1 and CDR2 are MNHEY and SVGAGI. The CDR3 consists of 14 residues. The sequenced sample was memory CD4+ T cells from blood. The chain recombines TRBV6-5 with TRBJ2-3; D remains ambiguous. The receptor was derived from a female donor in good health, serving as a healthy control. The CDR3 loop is CASSYAPSTDTQYF. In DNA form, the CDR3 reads TGTGCCAGCAGTTATGCTCCGAGCACAGATACGCAGTATTTT.